A single sample gave rise to the 12 T cell receptor beta chains below, sequenced in a study of shared clonotypes between healthy human individuals. Sequenced by immunoSEQ multiplex PCR; TCRdb stores in-frame clones only, minus some. This sample yields about 2.3 million clones, of which over 90% are seen a single time; roughly 0.36% belongs to the top ten. Sequencing was performed on naive CD4+ T cells from PBMCs. Subset noted: CD45RA+ positively selected. The receptors originated from a man in his late teens or twenties in good health. Some clones in this sample may be carry-over from other donors' samples.

As concerns this clone: Other DNA variants within this sample encode the same CDR3. This chain connects TRBV29-1 to TRBJ2-7, with D unclear. Germline CDR1 reads SQVTM; CDR2 reads ANQGSEA. This CDR3 region has 13 residues. Trimming stripped 4 bases from V and 0 bases from J, with 10 bases between. In DNA, the CDR3 is TGCAGCGTTGGCCCAGGCAGCTCCTACGAGCAGTACTTC. Amino acids: CSVGPGSSYEQYF.

The chain recombines TRBV6-4 with TRBJ1-1; 10 bases align to TRBD1. In germline, CDR1 is MRHNA, CDR2 SNTAGT. Trimming removed 6 bases from V and 10 bases from J; junction bases left unmatched: 8. CDR3 size: 13 residues. The CDR3 spells CASSAETGGLAFF. The DNA for the CDR3 is TGTGCCAGCAGCGCAGAGACAGGGGGCTTAGCTTTCTTT.

The rearrangement links TRBV11-3 to TRBJ2-1; 7 bases match TRBD1. Germline V gives CDR1 SGHNT, CDR2 YENEEA. The CDR3 runs 15 residues. V lost 3 bases to trimming and J lost 2 bases; unmatched junction nucleotides: 4. CDR3 bases: TGTGCCAGCAGCTTTGGGGACAGACCCTACAATGAGCAGTTCTTC. It is translated as CASSFGDRPYNEQFF.

This clone has just one count. This chain joins TRBV11-1 and TRBJ2-7, with a weak D call TRBD2 (5 bases). The CDR3 spans 16 residues. V was cut by 1 base and J by 7 bases, with 20 bases left in between. The germline gives CDR1 SGHAT, CDR2 FQDESV (reference sequence). The DNA of the CDR3 is TGTGCCAGCAGCTTAGGTGGTGGGAGTGCGCCCTGGGAGCAGTACTTC. As protein: CASSLGGGSAPWEQYF.

In its sample, this clone was seen once. This rearrangement joins TRBV5-1 to TRBJ2-3; no definite D call. Looked up from germline, CDR1 is SGHRS and CDR2 is YFSETQ. The CDR3 has 14 residues. Trimming took 2 bases from V and 0 from J, leaving 7 bases between them. In DNA, the CDR3 is TGCGCCAGCAGCTTTTTAACTAGCACAGATACGCAGTATTTT. Translation gives CASSFLTSTDTQYF.

The chain carries TRBV2 and TRBJ2-5; no definite D call. The J call may be wrong; the DNA end is better matched by TRBJ2-7. The CDR3 totals 11 residues. Germline V lookup: CDR1 SNHLY, CDR2 FYNNEI. CDR3 in amino acids: CASSEPREQYF. The CDR3 nucleotides read TGTGCCAGCAGTGAACCGCGCGAGCAGTACTTC.

The chain couples TRBV2 to TRBJ1-5; no reliable D call. V dropped 10 bases and J dropped 2 bases, with 18 bases sitting between them. Germline-derived CDR1 and CDR2 are SNHLY and FYNNEI. This CDR3 region has 15 residues. The CDR3 DNA reads TGTGCCACCATTAAGGACGGTGGCGGCAATCAGCCCCAGCATTTT. It encodes CATIKDGGGNQPQHF.

In its sample, this clone was seen once. This chain connects TRBV7-6 to TRBJ2-3, with D possibly matching TRBD2 (6 bases). The ends were cut back, 2 bases at V and 6 bases at J, with 9 bases in the middle. Germline CDR1 reads SGHVS; CDR2 reads FNYEAQ. The CDR3 has 13 residues. Here the CDR3 reads CASSLRDSDTQYF. The CDR3 nucleotides are TGTGCCAGCAGCTTAAGGGACTCGGATACGCAGTATTTT.

The J gene is TRBJ1-2, the V gene TRBV27, with 9 positions matching TRBD1. The V gene end was trimmed by 6 bases and the J gene end by 6 bases; junction bases not matched to a gene: 11. The CDR3 length is 15 residues. Looked up from germline, CDR1 is MNHEY and CDR2 is SMNVEV (reference sequence). The CDR3 sequence: CASRPTTGGADGYTF. In DNA, the CDR3 is TGTGCCAGCAGACCGACGACAGGGGGAGCTGATGGCTACACCTTC.

The genes are TRBV7-2 and TRBJ2-7; TRBD1 agrees at 8 bases. The V gene end was trimmed by 9 bases and the J gene end by 4 bases; junction bases not matched to a gene: 8. CDR3 size: 13 residues. In germline, CDR1 is SGHTA, CDR2 FQGNSA. The CDR3, as DNA: TGTGCCAGTAACGGGGACAGGAGTTACGAGCAGTACTTC. The encoded protein is CASNGDRSYEQYF.

The chain couples TRBV6-5 to TRBJ1-4; D not resolved. V was cut by 6 bases and J by 6 bases, with 17 bases left in between. Germline CDR1 MNHEY, CDR2 SVGAGI. The CDR3 sequence is 15 residues long. CDR3 DNA sequence: TGTGCCAGCAGCCCCCTCGGAGGCGCTCATGAAAAACTGTTTTTT. Residues: CASSPLGGAHEKLFF.

V is TRBV29-1 and J is TRBJ2-5; D is unclear. Trimming removed 6 bases at V and 2 bases at J, with 16 bases between. Germline loops: CDR1 SQVTM, CDR2 ANQGSEA. This CDR3 comprises 14 residues. The CDR3 protein is CSVKKVYRQETQYF. CDR3 DNA sequence: TGCAGCGTGAAAAAGGTCTACCGACAAGAGACCCAGTACTTC.